The rows below give T cell receptor beta chains drawn from one sample of a study of blood T cell repertoires in COVID-19. Here immunoSEQ multiplex PCR was the method, and the copy in TCRdb shows in-frame clones only, minus some. The sample carries over 50,000 clones, more than 80% recorded once. The sequenced sample was peripheral blood. These receptor sequences come from a human donor with active COVID-19. The donor label of this sample is uncertain. The CDR3 runs from the conserved cysteine through the conserved F or W. Fields, in order: J gene, clone size, CDR3 length, D gene, V gene, CDR3 protein, CDR3 DNA. The D gene is left open where the match is weak. Part of the rows lack a size; the others show once, few, many or a class for expanded clones.

TRBJ2-1,NA,17,TRBD2,TRBV5-4,CASSFPLTSGGANEQFF,TGTGCCAGCAGCTTCCCACTGACTAGCGGGGGGGCCAATGAGCAGTTCTTC
TRBJ2-1,NA,16,TRBD2,TRBV9,CASSAEAGAPYNEQFF,TGTGCCAGCAGCGCGGAAGCGGGAGCACCGTACAATGAGCAGTTCTTC
TRBJ2-1,NA,15,NA,TRBV7-3,CASSLMSGAPGEQFF,TGTGCCAGCAGCTTAATGTCAGGGGCCCCGGGTGAGCAGTTCTTC
TRBJ2-7,once,14,TRBD2,TRBV19,CASSFSGIYYEQYF,TGTGCCAGTAGTTTTAGCGGGATATACTACGAGCAGTACTTC
TRBJ1-6,NA,14,TRBD1,TRBV30,CAWSVTGEDSPLHF,TGTGCCTGGAGTGTAACAGGGGAGGATTCACCCCTCCACTTT
TRBJ2-1,NA,14,TRBD1,TRBV6-6,CASSYSDRGREQFF,TGTGCCAGCAGTTACTCGGACAGGGGGCGTGAGCAGTTCTTC
TRBJ2-7,NA,14,TRBD1,TRBV29-1,CSVEGGTGGYEQYF,TGCAGCGTTGAAGGGGGGACAGGGGGCTACGAGCAGTACTTC
TRBJ2-1,once,18,TRBD2,TRBV7-3,CASSLDPTGTSGSPEQFF,TGTGCCAGCAGCTTAGACCCAACCGGGACTAGCGGGAGCCCTGAGCAGTTCTTC
TRBJ2-7,NA,18,TRBD2,TRBV3-1/TRBV3-2,CASSDGGRALRRAYEQYF,TGTGCCAGCAGTGACGGCGGGAGGGCCCTCAGACGCGCCTACGAGCAGTACTTC
TRBJ2-1,NA,15,TRBD2,TRBV9,CASSVQAGGRNEQFF,TGTGCCAGCAGCGTACAGGCGGGAGGAAGGAATGAGCAGTTCTTC
TRBJ2-3,NA,16,TRBD2,TRBV7-3,CASSPLAGGRVDTQYF,TGTGCCAGCAGCCCCCTAGCGGGGGGGCGTGTAGATACGCAGTATTTT
TRBJ2-7,NA,14,NA,TRBV11-2,CASSRPEGSYEQYF,TGTGCCAGCAGTCGACCCGAGGGCTCCTACGAGCAGTACTTC
TRBJ2-2,NA,14,NA,TRBV6-5,CASSYSSNTGELFF,TGTGCCAGCAGTTATTCAAGCAACACCGGGGAGCTGTTTTTT
TRBJ2-3,NA,17,NA,TRBV6-2/TRBV6-3,CASSYSRSSASTDTQYF,TGTGCCAGCAGTTACTCTCGAAGTAGTGCTAGCACAGATACGCAGTATTTT
TRBJ1-6,NA,15,NA,TRBV7-6,CASSLNGDGYSPLHF,TGTGCCAGCAGCTTAAACGGAGACGGATATTCACCCCTCCACTTT
TRBJ1-2,once,11,NA,TRBV6-5,CASTGTWGYTF,TGTGCCAGCACGGGGACTTGGGGCTACACCTTC
TRBJ1-1,NA,12,TRBD1,TRBV5-6,CASSPGQGEAFF,TGTGCCAGCAGCCCGGGACAGGGTGAAGCTTTCTTT
TRBJ2-1,NA,13,NA,TRBV2,CASSGGPYNEQFF,TGTGCCAGCAGTGGGGGCCCATACAATGAGCAGTTCTTC
TRBJ2-1,once,15,TRBD1,TRBV5-1,CASSLAQGAYNEQFF,TGCGCCAGCAGCTTGGCGCAGGGGGCATACAATGAGCAGTTCTTC
TRBJ2-1,NA,16,TRBD2,TRBV19,CASSFIAGSSYNEQFF,TGTGCCAGTAGTTTTATAGCGGGAAGCTCCTACAATGAGCAGTTCTTC
TRBJ1-2,NA,13,NA,TRBV6-2/TRBV6-3,CASSYFTEYGYTF,TGTGCCAGCAGTTATTTTACGGAGTATGGCTACACCTTC
TRBJ1-2,NA,15,NA,TRBV27,CASRLGQKPIEGYTF,TGTGCCAGCAGGCTAGGACAGAAGCCCATAGAGGGCTACACCTTC
TRBJ1-5,NA,13,NA,TRBV3-1/TRBV3-2,CASSRWEQITQHF,TGTGCCAGCAGCCGTTGGGAGCAAATAACCCAGCATTTT
TRBJ2-1,NA,15,NA,TRBV7-3,CASSLTGSFYNEQFF,TGTGCCAGCAGCTTAACCGGGTCATTCTACAATGAGCAGTTCTTC